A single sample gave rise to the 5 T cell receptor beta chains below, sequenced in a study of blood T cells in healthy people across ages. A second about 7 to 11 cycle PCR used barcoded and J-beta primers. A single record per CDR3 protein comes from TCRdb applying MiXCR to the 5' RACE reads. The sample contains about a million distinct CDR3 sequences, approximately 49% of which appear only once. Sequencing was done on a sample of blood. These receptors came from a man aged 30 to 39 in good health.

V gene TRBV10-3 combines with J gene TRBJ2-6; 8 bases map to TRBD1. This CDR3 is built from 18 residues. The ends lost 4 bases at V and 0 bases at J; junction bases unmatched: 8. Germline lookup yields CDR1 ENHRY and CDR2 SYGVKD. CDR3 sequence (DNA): TGTGCCATCAGTGGACCGGACAGGGCCAGCTCTGGGGCCAACGTCCTGACTTTC. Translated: CAISGPDRASSGANVLTF.

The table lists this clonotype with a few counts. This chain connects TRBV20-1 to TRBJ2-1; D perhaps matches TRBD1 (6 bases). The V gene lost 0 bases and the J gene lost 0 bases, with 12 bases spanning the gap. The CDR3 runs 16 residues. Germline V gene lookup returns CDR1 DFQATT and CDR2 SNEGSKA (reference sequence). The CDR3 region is CSARDVGAASYNEQFF. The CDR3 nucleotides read TGCAGTGCTAGAGATGTGGGGGCGGCCTCCTACAATGAGCAGTTCTTC.

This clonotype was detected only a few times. The CDR3 region is CASSRDRVVAFF. The CDR3 DNA reads TGTGCCAGCAGTCGGGACAGGGTCGTAGCTTTCTTT. The chain is built from TRBV5-8 and TRBJ1-1; 9 bases are shared with TRBD1. V shed 5 bases and J 10 bases; nucleotides not matched to a gene: 6. The CDR3 totals 12 residues. Per the germline V gene, CDR1 is SGHTS and CDR2 is YDEGEE.

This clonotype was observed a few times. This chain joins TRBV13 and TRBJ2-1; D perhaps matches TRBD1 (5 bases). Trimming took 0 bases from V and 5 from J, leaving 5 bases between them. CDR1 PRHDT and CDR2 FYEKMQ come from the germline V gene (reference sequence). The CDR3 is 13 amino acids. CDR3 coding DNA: TGTGCCAGCAGCTTAGGGACAGACAATGAGCAGTTCTTC. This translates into CASSLGTDNEQFF.

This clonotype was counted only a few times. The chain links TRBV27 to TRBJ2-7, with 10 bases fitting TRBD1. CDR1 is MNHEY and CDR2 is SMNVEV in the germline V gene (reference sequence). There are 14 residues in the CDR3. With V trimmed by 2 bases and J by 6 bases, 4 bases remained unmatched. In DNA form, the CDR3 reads TGTGCCAGCAGTTTAGACAGGGGGCGCGTCGAGCAGTACTTC. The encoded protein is CASSLDRGRVEQYF.